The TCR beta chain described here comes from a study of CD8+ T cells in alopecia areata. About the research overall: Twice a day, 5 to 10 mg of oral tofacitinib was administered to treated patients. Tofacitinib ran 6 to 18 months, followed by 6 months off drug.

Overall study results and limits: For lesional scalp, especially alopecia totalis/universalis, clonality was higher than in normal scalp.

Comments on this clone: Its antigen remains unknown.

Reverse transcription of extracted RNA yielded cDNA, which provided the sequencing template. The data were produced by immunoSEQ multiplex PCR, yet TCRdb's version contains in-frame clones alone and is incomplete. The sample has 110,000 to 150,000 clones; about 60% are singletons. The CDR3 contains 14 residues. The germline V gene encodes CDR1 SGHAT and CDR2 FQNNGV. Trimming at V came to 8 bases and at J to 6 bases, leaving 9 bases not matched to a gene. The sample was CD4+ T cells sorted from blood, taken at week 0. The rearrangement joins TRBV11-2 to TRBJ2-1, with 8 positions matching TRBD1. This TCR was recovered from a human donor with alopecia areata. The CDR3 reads CASFRGQASNEQFF. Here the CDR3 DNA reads TGTGCCAGCTTTAGGGGACAGGCGAGCAATGAGCAGTTCTTC.